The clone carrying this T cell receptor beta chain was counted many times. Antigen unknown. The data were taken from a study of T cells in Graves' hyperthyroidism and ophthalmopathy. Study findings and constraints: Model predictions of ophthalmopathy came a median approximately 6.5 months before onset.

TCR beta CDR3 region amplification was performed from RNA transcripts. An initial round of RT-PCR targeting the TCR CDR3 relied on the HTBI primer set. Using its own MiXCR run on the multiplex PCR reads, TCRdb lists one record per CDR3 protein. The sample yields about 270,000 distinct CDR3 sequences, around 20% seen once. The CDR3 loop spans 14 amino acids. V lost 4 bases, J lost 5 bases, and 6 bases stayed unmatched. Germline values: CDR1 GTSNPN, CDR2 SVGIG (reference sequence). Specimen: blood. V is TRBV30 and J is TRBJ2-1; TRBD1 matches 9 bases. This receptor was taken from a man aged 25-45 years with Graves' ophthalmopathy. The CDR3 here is CAWNRDRVDNEQFF. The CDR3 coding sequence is TGTGCCTGGAACCGGGACAGGGTTGACAATGAGCAGTTCTTC. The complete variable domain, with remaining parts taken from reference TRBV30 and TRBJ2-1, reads SQTIHQWPATLVQPVGSPLSLECTVEGTSNPNLYWYRQAAGRGLQLLFYSVGIGQISSEVPQNLSASRPQDRQFILSSKKLLLSDSGFYLCAWNRDRVDNEQFFGPGTRLTVL.